This T cell receptor (beta chain) stems from a study of T-cell memory formation after mild COVID-19. CDR1 and CDR2 (germline): SEHNR, FQNEAQ (reference sequence). This CDR3 has 14 amino acids. V was cut by 5 bases and J by 10 bases, with 20 bases left in between. MiXCR, run by TCRdb on the 5' RACE reads, gives a single entry per CDR3 protein. The data contain around 410,000 distinct CDR3 sequences, 20% to 30% of them seen just once; the ten biggest clones take up around 13%. Study findings and constraints: The main location of contracting CD4+ clones was CM and EM, and that of contracting CD8+ clones was EMRA. Clones that shrank (day 15 to 85) were balanced CD4/CD8, whereas later expanders leaned CD4+.

In its sample, this clonotype was seen a few times. The antigen remains undetermined. The rearrangement links TRBV7-9 to TRBJ1-2, with D perhaps TRBD1 (6 bases). Material: PBMCs or a T cell subset sorted from them (not recorded which). The origin of this receptor is an adult woman who had mild COVID-19 (a few samples of this study predate the infection). Cell type and time point are not known. DNA for the CDR3: TGTGCCAGCAGCACAGGGAAGGGCAGCCCCATCTACACCTTC. It translates to CASSTGKGSPIYTF.